Listed here are 29 T cell receptor beta chains from one sample, sequenced in a study of shared clonotypes between healthy human individuals. Method: immunoSEQ multiplex PCR; TCRdb's copy keeps in-frame clones and lacks some. Here the sample spans roughly 600,000 clones, about 98% being singletons. Naive CD8 cells, CD45RO-negative and positively selected for CCR7, excluded terminally differentiated effector memory CD45RA+ cells. Sequenced input: naive CD8+ T cells sorted from blood. The receptors come from a man aged 30 to 45 in good health.

The chain recombines TRBV2 with TRBJ2-7; D unresolved. CDR1 and CDR2 from the germline V gene are SNHLY and FYNNEI. The CDR3 runs to 12 residues. Deletions cut 3 bases from V and 3 bases from J, with 6 bases between. As DNA, the CDR3 is TGTGCCAGCAGTGATCGCCGCTACGAGCAGTACTTC. Residues: CASSDRRYEQYF. Drawing the rest from reference TRBV2 and TRBJ2-7, the complete variable domain is EPEVTQTPSHQVTQMGQEVILRCVPISNHLYFYWYRQILGQKVEFLVSFYNNEISEKSEIFDDQFSVERPDGSNFTLKIRSTKLEDSAMYFCASSDRRYEQYFGPGTRLTVT.

The V and J genes are TRBV28 and TRBJ1-2; 7 nucleotides align to TRBD1. The ends lost 6 bases at V and 8 bases at J; junction bases unmatched: 12. CDR3 size: 14 residues. The germline V gene has CDR1 MDHEN and CDR2 SYDVKM. The CDR3 DNA reads as TGTGCCAGCAGCAGGGGGACATCCAAGAGAGGCTACACCTTC. Its translation is CASSRGTSKRGYTF.

This rearrangement joins TRBV6-5 to TRBJ1-3; tentatively, D is TRBD1 (5 bases). This CDR3 has 13 amino acids. Trimming took 3 bases from V and 14 from J, leaving 17 bases between them. Per germline, CDR1 MNHEY and CDR2 SVGAGI. DNA of the CDR3: TGTGCCAGCAGTTATCGAACAGGCCAACCCCTATATTTT. Protein product: CASSYRTGQPLYF.

The chain employs TRBV5-4 and TRBJ2-7, with 8 bases that match TRBD1. V was clipped by 3 bases and J by 2 bases; unmatched bases: 10. The CDR3 sequence is 16 residues long. Germline V gene data show CDR1 as SGHNT and CDR2 as YYREEE (reference sequence). Written as DNA, the CDR3 is TGTGCCAGCAGCTCAACCTCAGGGGGCTTTCCCTACGAGCAGTACTTC. Residues: CASSSTSGGFPYEQYF.

The chain joins TRBV4-3 to TRBJ2-3, with a possible D match to TRBD1 (6 bases). V gave up 5 bases and J gave up 2 bases, with 14 bases separating them. The CDR3 runs 15 residues. Germline V gene data show CDR1 as LGHNA and CDR2 as YSLEER. The CDR3 DNA is TGCGCCAGCAGCGCGGAAAGGGGGAACACAGATACGCAGTATTTT. Its protein product is CASSAERGNTDTQYF.

The genes are TRBV5-4 and TRBJ2-1; possibly TRBD1 or TRBD2 for D (5 bases each). The length of the CDR3 is 13 residues. Germline loops: CDR1 SGHNT, CDR2 YYREEE (reference sequence). Trimming removed 3 bases from V and 7 bases from J, with 11 bases in between. The CDR3 DNA reads as TGTGCCAGCAGCTCGGGGCAAGGTAATGAGCAGTTCTTC. Amino acid sequence: CASSSGQGNEQFF.

This clone was recorded once. The sample carries other DNA sequences with the same CDR3. The rearrangement links TRBV27 to TRBJ2-3; D call uncertain. The V end was cut by 0 bases, the J end by 5 bases, with 9 bases between. Germline CDR1 is MNHEY and CDR2 is SMNVEV (reference sequence). The CDR3 runs to 14 residues. CDR3 sequence reads: CASSLSSWGDTQYF. The CDR3 DNA reads TGTGCCAGCAGTTTATCGTCGTGGGGAGATACGCAGTATTTT.

This rearrangement joins TRBV6-5 to TRBJ2-3, with TRBD2 identical over 10 bases. This CDR3 contains 14 residues. V lost 4 bases to trimming and J lost 7 bases; unmatched junction nucleotides: 5. The V gene's germline CDR1 is MNHEY and CDR2 SVGAGI. The CDR3 DNA follows: TGTGCCAGCAGTTTAACTAGCGGGACCTATACGCAGTATTTT. The encoded protein is CASSLTSGTYTQYF.

This chain joins TRBV7-9 and TRBJ2-7; no firm D call. V was clipped by 0 bases and J by 3 bases, with 6 bases between them. The CDR3 contains 13 residues. CDR1 is SEHNR, CDR2 FQNEAQ, per germline (reference sequence). The CDR3 protein is CASSLAGFYEQYF. DNA of the CDR3: TGTGCCAGCAGCTTAGCGGGTTTCTACGAGCAGTACTTC.

The chain combines TRBV2 with TRBJ1-5; D is uncertain. The CDR3 consists of 17 residues. Deletions cut 0 bases from V and 0 bases from J, with 12 bases between. Germline CDR1 reads SNHLY; CDR2 reads FYNNEI. The CDR3 here is CASSEARSHTSNQPQHF. CDR3 bases: TGTGCCAGCAGTGAAGCTAGGAGTCACACTAGCAATCAGCCCCAGCATTTT.

This clone appeared once. The DNA for the CDR3 is TGTGCCAGCAGCGCTAGCGGGGAGCCAGATACGCAGTATTTT. Translated: CASSASGEPDTQYF. The chain joins TRBV9 to TRBJ2-3; 9 nucleotides align to TRBD2. Germline CDR1 reads SGDLS; CDR2 reads YYNGEE. Unmatched junction bases numbered 3, after V lost 3 bases and J lost 4 bases. This CDR3 is built from 14 residues.

V is TRBV11-2 and J is TRBJ1-2; possibly TRBD1 for D (5 bases). CDR3 length: 14 residues. V was clipped by 2 bases and J by 0 bases, with 7 bases between them. Per germline, CDR1 SGHAT and CDR2 FQNNGV. The CDR3 here is CASSLPGTNYGYTF. The CDR3 nucleotides are TGTGCCAGCAGCTTACCAGGGACTAACTATGGCTACACCTTC.

The chain combines TRBV7-9 with TRBJ1-1; 7 bases are shared with TRBD1. V shed 4 bases and J 1 base; nucleotides not matched to a gene: 3. The germline V gene has CDR1 SEHNR and CDR2 FQNEAQ (reference sequence). This CDR3 is built from 14 residues. The CDR3 DNA reads as TGTGCCAGCAGCTCCACAGGGGCGAACACTGAAGCTTTCTTT. Translating gives CASSSTGANTEAFF. The full variable domain, with the rest looked up from reference TRBV7-9 and TRBJ1-1, is DTGVSQNPRHKITKRGQNVTFRCDPISEHNRLYWYRQTLGQGPEFLTYFQNEAQLEKSRLLSDRFSAERPKGSFSTLEIQRTEQGDSAMYLCASSSTGANTEAFFGQGTRLTVV.

This sequence joins TRBV14 and TRBJ2-7; TRBD1 or TRBD2 may be the D gene (5 bases each). The germline CDR1 and CDR2 sequences are SGHDN and FVKESK. V gave up 4 bases and J gave up 1 base, with 14 bases separating them. There are 15 residues in the CDR3. The CDR3 reads CASSPGDGPSYEQYF. CDR3 coding DNA: TGTGCCAGCAGCCCCGGGGACGGGCCGTCCTACGAGCAGTACTTC.

The gene calls are TRBV28 and TRBJ1-1; TRBD1 might be the D (6 bases). The V end lost 5 bases, the J end lost 5 bases, and 12 bases lay between the germline ends. Germline values: CDR1 MDHEN, CDR2 SYDVKM. The CDR3 consists of 13 residues. This CDR3 reads CASSTQGGTEAFF. The CDR3 DNA sequence: TGTGCCAGCAGTACACAAGGGGGGACTGAAGCTTTCTTT. Combining the CDR3 with reference TRBV28 and TRBJ1-1 gives the whole variable domain DVKVTQSSRYLVKRTGEKVFLECVQDMDHENMFWYRQDPGLGLRLIYFSYDVKMKEKGDIPEGYSVSREKKERFSLILESASTNQTSMYLCASSTQGGTEAFFGQGTRLTVV.

The chain joins TRBV7-9 to TRBJ2-1, with no clear D. The germline gives CDR1 SEHNR, CDR2 FQNEAQ (reference sequence). The CDR3 extends over 12 amino acids. Trimming took 5 bases from V and 10 from J, leaving 12 bases between them. The CDR3 reads CASSPVDGEQFF. CDR3 DNA sequence: TGTGCCAGCAGCCCCGTGGACGGAGAGCAGTTCTTC.

This chain uses TRBV7-9 with TRBJ2-1; 10 bases fit TRBD2. Trimming removed 7 bases from V and 5 bases from J; junction bases left unmatched: 5. Per germline, CDR1 SEHNR and CDR2 FQNEAQ (reference sequence). The CDR3 consists of 14 residues. In DNA, the CDR3 is TGTGCCAGCATGAGGACTAGCGGACACAATGAGCAGTTCTTC. Translating it yields CASMRTSGHNEQFF. The whole variable domain, filled in from reference TRBV7-9 and TRBJ2-1, reads DTGVSQNPRHKITKRGQNVTFRCDPISEHNRLYWYRQTLGQGPEFLTYFQNEAQLEKSRLLSDRFSAERPKGSFSTLEIQRTEQGDSAMYLCASMRTSGHNEQFFGPGTRLTVL.

The rearrangement links TRBV25-1 to TRBJ2-2, with D possibly being TRBD1 (6 bases). This CDR3 spans 13 amino acids. V gave up 5 bases and J gave up 6 bases, with 10 bases separating them. Looked up from germline, CDR1 is MGHDK and CDR2 is SYGVNS. CDR3 DNA: TGTGCCAGCAGTTCTGGACAGCCCGGGGAGCTGTTTTTT. This translates into CASSSGQPGELFF.

Remarks on this clone: The same CDR3 is also encoded by other DNA sequences in this sample. This CDR3 is CASSLGAYEQYF. The CDR3 coding sequence is TGTGCCAGCAGCTTAGGAGCATACGAGCAGTACTTC. The chain links TRBV7-2 to TRBJ2-7, with D unresolved. Trimming took off 1 base at V and 4 bases at J, with 5 bases between the two ends. From germline, CDR1 is SGHTA and CDR2 FQGNSA. The CDR3 loop spans 12 amino acids.

This chain links TRBV29-1 with TRBJ1-2; 11 bases agree with TRBD1. Germline assignment: CDR1 SQVTM and CDR2 ANQGSEA. This CDR3 is 18 amino acids long. J lost 2 bases, V lost 0 bases, and 11 bases had no gene match. The CDR3 loop is CSVEDAYIRDRGNYGYTF. CDR3 bases: TGCAGCGTTGAAGATGCTTATATTCGGGACAGGGGGAACTATGGCTACACCTTC.

The CDR3 DNA reads as TGTGCCAGCAGCCAAGAGGCGGGACTAAGCTCCTACGAGCAGTACTTC. Translating gives CASSQEAGLSSYEQYF. V gene TRBV4-2 combines with J gene TRBJ2-7, with 7 bases identical to TRBD2. The germline V gene encodes CDR1 LGHNA and CDR2 YNFKEQ. The CDR3 totals 16 residues. J gave up 0 bases and V 0 bases, and 5 bases lay outside the gene matches.

The rearrangement links TRBV30 to TRBJ1-1, with D hard to call. V lost 0 bases to trimming and J lost 1 base, with 18 bases between them. CDR1 and CDR2 (germline): GTSNPN, SVGIG (reference sequence). The CDR3 runs 17 residues. CDR3 bases: TGTGCCTGGAGTGTACGTGGCGAAGGTTGGACGAACACTGAAGCTTTCTTT. It codes for CAWSVRGEGWTNTEAFF.

V is TRBV27 and J is TRBJ1-5; possibly TRBD1 for D (5 bases). V was clipped by 5 bases and J by 2 bases, with 13 bases between them. The germline gives CDR1 MNHEY, CDR2 SMNVEV (reference sequence). The CDR3 length is 15 residues. CDR3 DNA sequence: TGTGCCAGCAGTCCCTGGGGCGACCGCAATCAGCCCCAGCATTTT. Translated, it gives CASSPWGDRNQPQHF.

The chain employs TRBV27 and TRBJ2-7; 12 nucleotides line up with TRBD2. This CDR3 spans 17 amino acids. The germline CDR1 and CDR2 sequences are MNHEY and SMNVEV (reference sequence). V shed 5 bases, J shed 5 bases, and the junction held 13 bases outside the gene matches. The CDR3 loop reads CASSPTVGLAGFDEQYF. DNA of the CDR3: TGTGCCAGCAGTCCGACGGTAGGACTAGCGGGATTCGACGAGCAGTACTTC.

The V and J genes are TRBV4-1 and TRBJ1-4, with 9 nucleotides matching TRBD1. Germline V gene lookup returns CDR1 MGHRA and CDR2 YSYEKL. V shed 4 bases, J shed 2 bases, and the junction held 11 bases outside the gene matches. This CDR3 has 18 amino acids. The CDR3 DNA follows: TGCGCCAGCAGCCCTCTGGGACAGGGAAGTGTTACTAATGAAAAACTGTTTTTT. As protein: CASSPLGQGSVTNEKLFF.

The chain recombines TRBV30 with TRBJ2-5; TRBD2 agrees at 13 bases. Germline V lookup: CDR1 GTSNPN, CDR2 SVGIG (reference sequence). V lost 3 bases and J lost 4; bases outside the gene matches: 14. This CDR3 is 18 amino acids long. The DNA of the CDR3 is TGTGCCTGGAGGGGGACTAGCGGGAACCTCAAACTCCGAGAGACCCAGTACTTC. This sequence encodes CAWRGTSGNLKLRETQYF.

V is TRBV5-4 and J is TRBJ2-1; no reliable D call. Germline lookup yields CDR1 SGHNT and CDR2 YYREEE (reference sequence). Trimming cost V 1 base and J 10 bases, with 12 bases left between them. The CDR3 contains 13 residues. Written as DNA, the CDR3 is TGTGCCAGCAGCTTGCAGGAGAAGGGCGAGCAGTTCTTC. Protein: CASSLQEKGEQFF.

This chain joins TRBV14 and TRBJ2-7; D might be TRBD2 (6 bases). The CDR3 covers 19 residues. V lost 5 bases to trimming and J lost 1 base, with 27 bases between them. The germline gives CDR1 SGHDN, CDR2 FVKESK. Here the CDR3 reads CASSSIGGGAPASSYEQYF. The DNA of the CDR3 is TGTGCCAGCAGCTCTATCGGCGGCGGGGCGCCCGCAAGTTCCTACGAGCAGTACTTC. Full variable domain (remainder filled in from reference TRBV14 and TRBJ2-7): EAGVTQFPSHSVIEKGQTVTLRCDPISGHDNLYWYRRVMGKEIKFLLHFVKESKQDESGMPNNRFLAERTGGTYSTLKVQPAELEDSGVYFCASSSIGGGAPASSYEQYFGPGTRLTVT.

This chain links TRBV19 with TRBJ2-7, with 10 nucleotides matching TRBD1. The junction had 8 bases not matched to a gene; V was cut back by 4 bases and J by 2 bases. CDR3 length: 16 amino acids. The germline CDR1 and CDR2 sequences are LNHDA and SQIVND (reference sequence). CDR3 sequence reads: CASSTNDRGRTYEQYF. In DNA form, the CDR3 reads TGTGCCAGTAGTACAAACGACAGGGGGCGCACCTACGAGCAGTACTTC.